Listed below are T cell receptor beta chains from one sample, sequenced in a study of PD-L1 blockade in urothelial cancer. Sequenced by immunoSEQ multiplex PCR; TCRdb stores in-frame clones only, minus some. The sample includes around 120,000 clones, around 82% of them seen just once. The specimen comprised PBMCs, sampled around atezolizumab (anti-PD-L1) treatment. The receptors originated from a man aged 50-60 years with urothelial cancer. Both conserved end residues are part of each CDR3. The order of the fields is D gene, V gene, CDR3 length, J gene, clone size, CDR3 DNA, CDR3 protein. D genes are given only for firm matches. The listing skips clone size in some rows; elsewhere it reads once, few, many or a size class.

TRBD1,TRBV18,15,TRBJ1-2,NA,TGTGCCAGCTCACCCCCTCAAACAGGGGCCTATGGCTACACCTTC,CASSPPQTGAYGYTF
TRBD2,TRBV11-1,17,TRBJ2-5,NA,TGTGCCAGCAGCTTACTAGGGACTAGCGGGATCCAAGAGACCCAGTACTTC,CASSLLGTSGIQETQYF
TRBD2,TRBV28,15,TRBJ2-3,once,TGTGCCAGCAGCCTGCCAGCGGGAAGCACAGATACGCAGTATTTT,CASSLPAGSTDTQYF
NA,TRBV11-1,13,TRBJ2-7,NA,TGTGCCAGCAGGCCAGACGCAGGCGACGAGCAGTACTTC,CASRPDAGDEQYF
TRBD1,TRBV5-1,13,TRBJ2-5,NA,TGCGCCAGCAGCCGACAGGGGCGGGAGACCCAGTACTTC,CASSRQGRETQYF
NA,TRBV28,15,TRBJ1-5,NA,TGTGCCAGCACCCCTGGGGGCAGGGGCAATCAGCCCCAGCATTTT,CASTPGGRGNQPQHF
TRBD1,TRBV5-1,14,TRBJ2-7,NA,TGCGCCAGCAGCTTGGGGCAGGGGGTCGACGAGCAGTACTTC,CASSLGQGVDEQYF
NA,TRBV19,14,TRBJ2-7,few,TGTGCCAGTAATCGTGGCGGGCTTACCTACGAGCAGTACTTC,CASNRGGLTYEQYF
TRBD1,TRBV18,16,TRBJ1-1,NA,TGTGCCAGCTCACCCCTGGCCGGGACAGCGGGCACTGAAGCTTTCTTT,CASSPLAGTAGTEAFF
NA,TRBV5-1,13,TRBJ2-5,NA,TGCGCCAGCAGCTTGGCTCTACAAGAGACCCAGTACTTC,CASSLALQETQYF
TRBD1,TRBV13,15,TRBJ2-1,NA,TGTGCCAGCAGCTTATGGGACAGGGGGAACAATGAGCAGTTCTTC,CASSLWDRGNNEQFF
NA,TRBV11-2,13,TRBJ2-4,NA,TGTGCCAGCAGCTTAGCAGAAAGAAACATTCAGTACTTC,CASSLAERNIQYF
NA,TRBV9,15,TRBJ2-5,NA,TGTGCCAGCAGCGTAGCCGGACTTCTTCAAGAGACCCAGTACTTC,CASSVAGLLQETQYF
TRBD2,TRBV28,17,TRBJ2-4,NA,TGTGCCAGCAGTTTAGCACTAGCGGAAATAGCCAAAAACATTCAGTACTTC,CASSLALAEIAKNIQYF
TRBD1,TRBV9,13,TRBJ1-2,few,TGTGCCAGCAGCGCGCGGACAGGTTTCGACTACACCTTC,CASSARTGFDYTF
TRBD2,TRBV9,15,TRBJ2-7,NA,TGTGCCAGCAGCCCTGGACTAGCGGGAGGGAACGAGCAGTACTTC,CASSPGLAGGNEQYF
NA,TRBV7-2,14,TRBJ2-5,NA,TGTGCCAGCAGCTTAGGTGGCCAGCAAGAGACCCAGTACTTC,CASSLGGQQETQYF
NA,TRBV7-8,13,TRBJ1-2,once,TGTGCCAGCAGCTTAGCGCGGAGTGGCGGCTACACCTTC,CASSLARSGGYTF
TRBD2,TRBV7-3,18,TRBJ2-1,NA,TGTGCCAGCAGCTCAAGACGGACTAGCGGGAGGTGGAGAGAAGAGCAGTTCTTC,CASSSRRTSGRWREEQFF
TRBD2,TRBV5-4,15,TRBJ2-5,NA,TGTGCCAGCAGCTTCGCACGAGCGGGAGATGAGACCCAGTACTTC,CASSFARAGDETQYF
NA,TRBV7-3,13,TRBJ2-3,NA,TGTGCCAGCAGCAGATACAGGGACGATACGCAGTATTTT,CASSRYRDDTQYF
NA,TRBV10-3,13,TRBJ1-2,NA,TGTGCCATCAGTGATAACAGGAACTATGGCTACACCTTC,CAISDNRNYGYTF
TRBD1,TRBV6-6,15,TRBJ2-5,NA,TGTGCCAGCGGCGTTGGAATTACAGGGGTAGAGACCCAGTACTTC,CASGVGITGVETQYF
NA,TRBV5-1,14,TRBJ2-1,NA,TGCGCCAGCAGCTGGATGGGACAACACAATGAGCAGTTCTTC,CASSWMGQHNEQFF
NA,TRBV10-3,14,TRBJ2-7,NA,TGTGCCATCAGTGATACCGGGGTCTCCTACGAGCAGTACTTC,CAISDTGVSYEQYF
TRBD1,TRBV30,13,TRBJ1-4,NA,TGTGCCTGGAAGGGACAGATAAATGAAAAACTGTTTTTT,CAWKGQINEKLFF
NA,TRBV25-1,14,TRBJ1-3,NA,TGTGCCAGCAGCTCCCTGATAGGGGAGGACACCATATATTTT,CASSSLIGEDTIYF
NA,TRBV4-1,16,TRBJ1-2,few,TGCGCCAGCAGCCAATACGAGGTGGCGGCGGGCTATGGCTACACCTTC,CASSQYEVAAGYGYTF
TRBD2,TRBV28,18,TRBJ2-7,NA,TGTGCCAGCAGTTCCCATATCCCTAATAGCGGGAGGATCGACGAGCAGTACTTC,CASSSHIPNSGRIDEQYF
TRBD1,TRBV27,15,TRBJ1-5,NA,TGTGCCAGCAGTCCCCGGGACAGGGGAGCGGGGCCCCAGCATTTT,CASSPRDRGAGPQHF
NA,TRBV7-9,11,TRBJ2-5,NA,TGTGCCAGCAGCGTCGAAGAGACCCAGTACTTC,CASSVEETQYF
NA,TRBV2,13,TRBJ1-6,few,TGTGCCAGCACCACGACCGGGAATTCACCCCTCCACTTT,CASTTTGNSPLHF
NA,TRBV28,15,TRBJ1-1,NA,TGTGCCAGCAGTTTGCCTCCTCTGAGCAACACTGAAGCTTTCTTT,CASSLPPLSNTEAFF
TRBD1,TRBV18,14,TRBJ1-2,NA,TGTGCCAGCTCACCATCACAGGGGGACTATGGCTACACCTTC,CASSPSQGDYGYTF
NA,TRBV4-1,18,TRBJ1-3,NA,TGCGCCAGCAGCCAAGATCTCACCGTCCCGAGCTCTGGAAACACCATATATTTT,CASSQDLTVPSSGNTIYF
TRBD1,TRBV5-4,15,TRBJ2-7,NA,TGTGCCAGCAGCTTACCCGGGACAGGGGCCTACGAGCAGTACTTC,CASSLPGTGAYEQYF
TRBD1,TRBV7-2,13,TRBJ1-2,once,TGTGCCAGCAGCTCGACAGGGGGATATGGCTACACCTTC,CASSSTGGYGYTF